These T cell receptor beta chains were read from a single sample in a study of cytomegalovirus exposure and HLA in healthy donors. The protocol was immunoSEQ multiplex PCR, while the TCRdb copy is restricted to in-frame clones and leaves out a portion. This sample contains around 50,000 clones. The source material was PBMCs. The receptors here all came from a female donor in good health and CMV-seronegative. CDR3s include the opening cysteine and the closing phenylalanine or tryptophan. D genes are given only for firm matches.

J gene: TRBJ2-2
V gene: TRBV30
D gene: TRBD1
CDR3 DNA: TGTGCCTGGAGGAGGGGACAGGGGAACACCGGGGAGCTGTTTTTT
CDR3 protein: CAWRRGQGNTGELFF

J gene: TRBJ2-3
V gene: TRBV19
D gene: NA
CDR3 DNA: TGTGCCAGTAGTATCGAGGGAAGCACAGATACGCAGTATTTT
CDR3 protein: CASSIEGSTDTQYF

J gene: TRBJ2-2
V gene: TRBV7-9
D gene: NA
CDR3 DNA: TGTGCCAGCAGCCGCAGGGGTGGGGACACCGGGGAGCTGTTTTTT
CDR3 protein: CASSRRGGDTGELFF

J gene: TRBJ2-7
V gene: TRBV7-9
D gene: NA
CDR3 DNA: TGTGCCAGCACCCCAAGGTATCGTCCGGGGGAGCAGTACTTC
CDR3 protein: CASTPRYRPGEQYF

J gene: TRBJ1-3
V gene: TRBV30
D gene: NA
CDR3 DNA: TGTGCCTGGAGTGGTCAGGCTGGAAACACCATATATTTT
CDR3 protein: CAWSGQAGNTIYF

J gene: TRBJ2-5
V gene: TRBV5-1
D gene: NA
CDR3 DNA: TGCGCCAGCAGCGTACAGGGTCAAGAGACCCAGTACTTC
CDR3 protein: CASSVQGQETQYF

J gene: TRBJ1-2
V gene: TRBV30
D gene: NA
CDR3 DNA: TGTGCCTGGAGTCCCGGTTATGACCGAGGACAATATGGCTACACCTTC
CDR3 protein: CAWSPGYDRGQYGYTF

J gene: TRBJ1-1
V gene: TRBV5-6
D gene: TRBD1
CDR3 DNA: TGTGCCACGACAGGGTCGGTTACTGAAGCTTTCTTT
CDR3 protein: CATTGSVTEAFF

J gene: TRBJ2-7
V gene: TRBV18
D gene: NA
CDR3 DNA: TGTGCCAGCTCACAATATGCCGACAGAGCCTACGAGCAGTACTTC
CDR3 protein: CASSQYADRAYEQYF

J gene: TRBJ2-7
V gene: TRBV28
D gene: TRBD2
CDR3 DNA: TGTGCCAGCAGTCCGATAGGTACTAGCGGGGGTTTCTCCTACGAGCAGTACTTC
CDR3 protein: CASSPIGTSGGFSYEQYF

J gene: TRBJ2-3
V gene: TRBV18
D gene: TRBD1
CDR3 DNA: TGTGCCAGCTCACCACGACAGGGTACAGATAAGCAGTATTTT
CDR3 protein: CASSPRQGTDKQYF

J gene: TRBJ2-7
V gene: TRBV19
D gene: TRBD1
CDR3 DNA: TGTGCCACTTACAGGGGGCGTTCTATCGGCGAGCAGTACTTC
CDR3 protein: CATYRGRSIGEQYF

J gene: TRBJ2-7
V gene: TRBV9
D gene: NA
CDR3 DNA: TGTGCCAGCAGCGAGGGGGGGGACACCTCCTACGAGCAGTACTTC
CDR3 protein: CASSEGGDTSYEQYF

J gene: TRBJ1-1
V gene: TRBV5-1
D gene: TRBD1
CDR3 DNA: TGCGCCAGCGGATTACAGGGGCGGACTGAAGCTTTCTTT
CDR3 protein: CASGLQGRTEAFF

J gene: TRBJ2-7
V gene: TRBV5-8
D gene: NA
CDR3 DNA: TGTGCCAGCAGCTTGGACAGCCGCTCCTACGAGCAGTACTTC
CDR3 protein: CASSLDSRSYEQYF

J gene: TRBJ1-1
V gene: TRBV15
D gene: NA
CDR3 DNA: TGTGCCACCAGCAGGTTTGGACTAAGAACTGAAGCTTTCTTT
CDR3 protein: CATSRFGLRTEAFF

J gene: TRBJ2-7
V gene: TRBV11-1
D gene: TRBD2
CDR3 DNA: TGTGCCAGCAGTCGTAGCGGGCCGCCCTACGAGCAGTACTTC
CDR3 protein: CASSRSGPPYEQYF

J gene: TRBJ1-1
V gene: TRBV9
D gene: NA
CDR3 DNA: TGTGCCAGCAGCATACTGGTCGGGGGAGTCGGGAACACTGAAGCTTTCTTT
CDR3 protein: CASSILVGGVGNTEAFF

J gene: TRBJ1-1
V gene: TRBV30
D gene: NA
CDR3 DNA: TGTGCCTGGAGTAGGGGGGGGGTTGAAGCTTTCTTT
CDR3 protein: CAWSRGGVEAFF

J gene: TRBJ1-2
V gene: TRBV18
D gene: NA
CDR3 DNA: TGTGCCAGCTCCGTACTGGAGGGCGACTATGGCTACACCTTC
CDR3 protein: CASSVLEGDYGYTF

J gene: TRBJ2-3
V gene: TRBV15
D gene: TRBD2
CDR3 DNA: TGTGCCACCAGCCCCTTGGGACTAGCGGGAGGCACAGATACGCAGTATTTT
CDR3 protein: CATSPLGLAGGTDTQYF